A selection of T cell receptor beta chains follows, all from one sample in a study of spatial heterogeneity in lung cancer. TCRdb independently ran MiXCR on the 5' RACE reads; one entry per CDR3 protein. The table lists tens of thousands of distinct CDR3 sequences, about 14% of them singletons. The sequenced sample was PBMCs, obtained at surgery. The receptors come from a male donor with early-stage non-small cell lung cancer. Both conserved end residues are part of each CDR3. D genes are given only for firm matches. Clone size appears in some rows only: once, few, many, or a class for an expanded clone.

D,V,J,size,CDR3,DNA
TRBD1,TRBV7-2,TRBJ1-3,few,CASSAHTGGSGNTIYF,TGTGCCAGCAGCGCACACACAGGGGGCTCTGGAAACACCATATATTTT
.,TRBV18,TRBJ2-2,few,CASSPGRVAGELFF,TGTGCCAGCTCACCAGGCCGTGTCGCCGGGGAGCTGTTTTTT
TRBD2,TRBV5-1,TRBJ2-2,many,CASSTSSGTNTGELFF,TGCGCCAGCAGTACCTCGAGCGGGACGAACACCGGGGAGCTGTTTTTT
.,TRBV5-1,TRBJ1-6,.,CASSLQSLGSNSPLHF,TGCGCCAGCAGCTTGCAATCTTTAGGGTCTAATTCACCCCTCCACTTT
TRBD1,TRBV28,TRBJ1-3,few,CASRPGQTGNTIYF,TGTGCCAGCAGGCCGGGACAGACTGGAAACACCATATATTTT
TRBD1,TRBV25-1,TRBJ1-5,many,CASGGQGNQPQHF,TGTGCCAGCGGGGGACAGGGGAATCAGCCCCAGCATTTT
.,TRBV5-1,TRBJ2-2,few,CASSLVQGHMNTGELFF,TGCGCCAGCAGCTTGGTCCAGGGACATATGAACACCGGGGAGCTGTTTTTT
TRBD1,TRBV6-2/TRBV6-3,TRBJ2-5,few,CASRRQGEETQYF,TGTGCCAGCAGGCGACAGGGGGAAGAGACCCAGTACTTC
TRBD1,TRBV7-2,TRBJ1-2,.,CASSLARGEGYTF,TGTGCCAGCAGCTTAGCCAGGGGGGAAGGCTACACCTTC
TRBD1,TRBV7-2,TRBJ1-2,.,CASSPDRDHGYTF,TGTGCCAGCAGCCCAGACAGGGACCATGGCTACACCTTC
TRBD1,TRBV7-6,TRBJ1-4,few,CASSLLTGGKGEKLFF,TGTGCCAGCAGCTTACTGACAGGGGGCAAAGGGGAAAAACTGTTTTTT
.,TRBV7-9,TRBJ1-2,medium-sized,CASVGADGYTF,TGTGCCAGCGTGGGGGCCGATGGCTACACCTTC
.,TRBV20-1,TRBJ1-5,many,CSATGTADQPQHF,TGCAGTGCTACTGGGACGGCCGATCAGCCCCAGCATTTT
.,TRBV24-1,TRBJ1-4,.,CATSDFRSEKLFF,TGTGCCACCAGTGATTTTCGCTCGGAAAAACTGTTTTTT
TRBD2,TRBV7-3,TRBJ2-1,many,CASSLSGRDYLHNEQFF,TGTGCCAGCAGCTTAAGTGGGAGGGACTACTTACACAATGAGCAGTTCTTC
.,TRBV3-1,TRBJ2-7,.,CVTAGGTYEQYF,TGTGTCACGGCAGGGGGGACCTACGAGCAGTACTTC
.,TRBV12-3/TRBV12-4,TRBJ2-5,many,CASSLVGETQYF,TGTGCCAGCAGTCTAGTTGGGGAGACCCAGTACTTC
.,TRBV7-9,TRBJ1-1,once,CASSLDPYTEAFF,TGTGCCAGCAGCTTAGATCCTTACACTGAAGCTTTCTTT
.,TRBV7-8,TRBJ1-5,.,CASSLGSRGNQPQHF,TGTGCCAGCAGCTTAGGTTCACGGGGCAATCAGCCCCAGCATTTT
.,TRBV6-5,TRBJ1-1,many,CASSKNTGPYTEAFF,TGTGCCAGCAGCAAAAATACAGGACCGTACACTGAAGCTTTCTTT
TRBD2,TRBV29-1,TRBJ2-1,many,CSVGGSVAGSSYNEQFF,TGCAGCGTTGGAGGGTCGGTAGCGGGGAGTAGCTACAATGAGCAGTTCTTC
TRBD1,TRBV5-1,TRBJ2-3,.,CASSFSGQRTDTQYF,TGCGCCAGCAGCTTTTCGGGACAGCGCACAGATACGCAGTATTTT
.,TRBV10-3,TRBJ2-7,many,CAISELTASQSEQYF,TGTGCCATCAGTGAGTTGACAGCCTCTCAGTCCGAGCAGTACTTC
.,TRBV29-1,TRBJ1-2,many,CSLQRGREDGYTF,TGCAGCCTACAACGGGGCAGGGAGGATGGCTACACCTTC
.,TRBV10-3,TRBJ2-3,many,CAISGTSTDTQYF,TGTGCCATCAGTGGCACCTCCACAGATACGCAGTATTTT
.,TRBV6-5,TRBJ2-1,.,CASSSPRNRNEQFF,TGTGCCAGCAGTTCCCCTCGGAATCGGAATGAGCAGTTCTTC
.,TRBV5-1,TRBJ2-3,.,CASSLADTDTQYF,TGCGCCAGCAGCTTGGCCGACACAGATACGCAGTATTTT